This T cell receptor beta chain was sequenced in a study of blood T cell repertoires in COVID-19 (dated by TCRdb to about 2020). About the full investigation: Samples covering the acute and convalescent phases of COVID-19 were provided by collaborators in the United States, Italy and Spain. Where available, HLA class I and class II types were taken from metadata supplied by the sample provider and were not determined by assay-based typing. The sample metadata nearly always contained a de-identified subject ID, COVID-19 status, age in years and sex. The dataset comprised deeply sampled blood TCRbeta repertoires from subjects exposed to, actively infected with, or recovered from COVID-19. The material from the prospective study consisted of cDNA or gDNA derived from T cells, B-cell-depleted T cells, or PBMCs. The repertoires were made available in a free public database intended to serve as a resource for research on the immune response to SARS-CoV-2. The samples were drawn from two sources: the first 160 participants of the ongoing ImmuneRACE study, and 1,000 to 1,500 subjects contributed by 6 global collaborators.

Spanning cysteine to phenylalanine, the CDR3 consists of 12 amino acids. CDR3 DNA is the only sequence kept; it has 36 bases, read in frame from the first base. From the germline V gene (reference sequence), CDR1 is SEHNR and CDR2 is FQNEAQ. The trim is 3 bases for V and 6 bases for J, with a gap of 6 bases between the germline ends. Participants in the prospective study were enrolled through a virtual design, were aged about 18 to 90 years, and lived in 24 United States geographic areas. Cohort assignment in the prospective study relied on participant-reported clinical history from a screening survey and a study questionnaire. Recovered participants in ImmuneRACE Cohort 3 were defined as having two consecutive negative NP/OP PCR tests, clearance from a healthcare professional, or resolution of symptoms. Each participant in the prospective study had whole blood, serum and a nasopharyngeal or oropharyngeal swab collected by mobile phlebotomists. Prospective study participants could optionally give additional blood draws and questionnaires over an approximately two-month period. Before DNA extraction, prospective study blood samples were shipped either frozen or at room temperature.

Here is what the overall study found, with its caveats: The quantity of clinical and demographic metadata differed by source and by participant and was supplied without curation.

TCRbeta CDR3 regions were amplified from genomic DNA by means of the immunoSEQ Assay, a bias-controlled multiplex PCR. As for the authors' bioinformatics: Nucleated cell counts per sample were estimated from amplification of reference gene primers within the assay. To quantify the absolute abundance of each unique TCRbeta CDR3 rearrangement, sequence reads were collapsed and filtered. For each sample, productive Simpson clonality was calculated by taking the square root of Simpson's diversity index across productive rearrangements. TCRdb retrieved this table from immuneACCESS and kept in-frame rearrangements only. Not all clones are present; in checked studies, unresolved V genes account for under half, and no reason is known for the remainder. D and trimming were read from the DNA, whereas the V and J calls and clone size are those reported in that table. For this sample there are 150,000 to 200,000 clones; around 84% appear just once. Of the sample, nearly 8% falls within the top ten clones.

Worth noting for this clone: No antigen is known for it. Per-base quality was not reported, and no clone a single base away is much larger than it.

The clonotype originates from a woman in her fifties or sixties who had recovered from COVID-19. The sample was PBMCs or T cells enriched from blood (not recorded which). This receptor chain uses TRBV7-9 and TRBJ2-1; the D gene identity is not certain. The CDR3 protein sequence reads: CASSFSLNEQFF. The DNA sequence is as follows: TGTGCCAGCAGCTTTTCTCTCAATGAGCAGTTCTTC.